This T cell receptor beta chain appears in the sequencing data of a study of beta chain features in type 1 diabetes (dated by TCRdb to the late 2010s). As for the study more broadly: Mean age, gender distribution, total cell number and subset yield did not differ between patients and healthy donors. In the study, TCRB repertoires of sorted circulating CD4+ T cell subsets from recently diagnosed type 1 diabetes patients were compared with those of matched healthy donors. A total of some 110 million sorted cells were examined across all samples, and the number of cells per subset was strongly correlated with RNA yield. Naive and central memory subsets were obtained from all 30 or so donors, but regulatory and stem cell-like memory subsets were isolated from only 8 patients and roughly 8 healthy donors.

The High Capacity cDNA Reverse Transcription Kit was used to reverse transcribe all of the isolated RNA, meaning that expressed TCRB transcripts were what got sequenced. Naive, central memory and regulatory T cell samples underwent deep immunoSEQ sequencing, averaging roughly 3.4 million total reads per sample. After sorted cells were lysed in RLT buffer, RNA was extracted with DNase-treated RNeasy Micro or Mini kits, with the choice depending on cell number. Each cell subset was processed on its own to prevent cross-contamination, while patient and healthy donor samples were processed together. Using the immunoSEQ multiplex PCR, TCRB sequences were amplified from cDNA into 87-bp fragments spanning the CDR3 region. The amplicons were sequenced using the Illumina HiSeq platform. The original pipeline was this. PCR bias was computationally corrected using synthetic template baselines, reads within Hamming distance 2 were collapsed, and singletons that could not be merged were discarded. Reads were aligned against IMGT to assign V, D and J genes, CDR3 length and insertions or deletions at six rearrangement sites. Within each subset, clonotype counts were normalized to sorted cell number, after which true diversity and Gini coefficients were computed with the tcR R package. The overlap coefficient, calculated on TCRB nucleotide sequences, was used to quantify repertoire sharing. Out-of-frame TCRB sequences from naive cells were analyzed as a proxy for the pre-selection repertoire. Held by TCRdb, this immuneACCESS table contains in-frame sequences only and omits some clones. Under half of the omission traces to an unresolved V gene where checked; the cause of the rest is unknown. V, J and clone size derive from that table, while D and trimming were established from the DNA sequence. The sample table contains more than 300,000 clones; only one count was recorded for about 16% of them. Approximately 0.02% of the sample belongs to the ten largest clones.

A few counts support this clone. There is no known antigen for this receptor. Base qualities are missing; no much larger clone stands one base away. Each donor gave one peripheral blood draw, averaging around 0.11 L, which was collected into heparinised tubes. A BD FACSAria II was used to sort naive, central memory, regulatory and stem cell-like memory CD4+ T cells with a panel that included CD45RO, CCR7, CD25, CD127, CD95 and CD27. All sorted populations exceeded 95% purity. PBMCs were separated immediately by Lymphoprep density gradient centrifugation and were stained directly, without being cultured. To minimize batch effects, samples were stained and sorted in pairs, one healthy donor with one patient per experiment. General study outcomes and caveats: Because cDNA rather than genomic DNA was sequenced, highly expressing activated cells could have been over-represented, although no difference in activation and CD3 levels was found between groups. Naive, central memory and regulatory TCRB repertoires appeared to be more alike among patients than among healthy donors. PCR may preferentially amplify shorter templates, but because patient and control samples were amplified and corrected together, any resulting skew would affect both groups equally. Because the HLA sub-analyses included only small numbers of individuals, any influence of HLA type on TCRB rearrangement was left unresolved. At VDJ recombination sites, patients with type 1 diabetes made fewer insertions and deleted more nucleotides, a pattern implying thymic rearrangement abnormalities. Type 1 diabetes patients showed a moderate but significant shortening of TCRB CDR3 length in all four CD4+ subsets.

For this chain, trimming is 1 base at the V end and 2 bases at the J end, and the number of junction bases without a gene match is 10. The CDR3 spans 17 residues, from the cysteine through the phenylalanine. Only the CDR3 portion is preserved as DNA: 51 bases, with reading frame beginning at the first base. Per the germline V gene, SQVTM is the CDR1 and ANQGSEA is the CDR2. This sequence uses TRBV29-1 and TRBJ2-1; TRBD2 aligns with 8 central bases. This receptor was taken from a woman between 18 and 29 years old in good health. The specimen sequenced was naive CD4+ T cells from blood. Explained via the paper, the cell subset or site label denotes: true naive CD4+ T cells. The DNA sequence follows: TGCAGCGTTGAAGTGGGGGGAGCGGGAGCTACCTACAATGAGCAGTTCTTC. It is translated as CSVEVGGAGATYNEQFF.